This T cell receptor (beta chain) was sequenced in a study of neoadjuvant anti-PD-1 for oral cavity cancer. On the study more broadly: Patients mostly received three to four biweekly nivolumab doses at 3 mg/kg before surgery.

Repertoires were generated with immunoSEQ multiplex PCR, while TCRdb's copy carries only in-frame clones and drops some. There are tens of thousands of clones in the sample; 20% to 30% occur only once, and 15% to 20% lies in the top ten. This clone was detected a few times. The antigen remains unidentified. Study findings and constraints: Expansion of preexisting intratumoral clones was suggested to aid response.

This sample's time point: after neoadjuvant nivolumab, at surgical resection. These oral cavity squamous cell carcinomas were HPV-negative and locally advanced. V lost 2 bases and J 2 bases, leaving 10 bases between the germline ends. CDR1 is MNHEY and CDR2 is SMNVEV in the germline V gene (reference sequence). The CDR3 covers 14 residues. This TCR derives from a person aged 40 to 85 with oral cavity squamous cell carcinoma. The sample consisted of tumor tissue, taken after nivolumab (anti-PD-1) treatment. The V gene is TRBV27, the J gene TRBJ2-7; D possibly corresponds to TRBD1 (5 bases). The DNA for the CDR3 is TGTGCCAGCAGTTTAAAGACAGCGACCTACGAGCAGTACTTC. Protein: CASSLKTATYEQYF.